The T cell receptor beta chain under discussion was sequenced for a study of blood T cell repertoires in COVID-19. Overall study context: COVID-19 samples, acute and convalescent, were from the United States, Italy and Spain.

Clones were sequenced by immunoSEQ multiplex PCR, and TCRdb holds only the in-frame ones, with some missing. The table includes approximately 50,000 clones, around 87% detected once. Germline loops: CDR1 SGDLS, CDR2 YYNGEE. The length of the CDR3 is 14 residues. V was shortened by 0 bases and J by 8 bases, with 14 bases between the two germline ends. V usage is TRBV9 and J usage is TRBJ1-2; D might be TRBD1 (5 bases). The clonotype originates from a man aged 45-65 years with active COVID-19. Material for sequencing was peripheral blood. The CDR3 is CASSVGRDGGGYTF. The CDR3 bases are TGTGCCAGCAGCGTAGGGAGGGACGGAGGGGGCTACACCTTC.